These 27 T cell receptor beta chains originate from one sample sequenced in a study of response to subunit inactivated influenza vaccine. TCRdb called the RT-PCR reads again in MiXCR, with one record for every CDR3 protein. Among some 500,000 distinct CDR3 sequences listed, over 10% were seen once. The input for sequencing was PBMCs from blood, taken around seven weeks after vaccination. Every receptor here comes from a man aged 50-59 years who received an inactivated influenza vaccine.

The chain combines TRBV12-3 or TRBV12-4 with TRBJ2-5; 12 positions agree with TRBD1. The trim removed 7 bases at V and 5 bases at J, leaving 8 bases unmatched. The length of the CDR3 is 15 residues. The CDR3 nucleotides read TGTGCCAGCACCTCGGGACAGGGGGCTTGGGAGACCCAGTACTTC. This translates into CASTSGQGAWETQYF.

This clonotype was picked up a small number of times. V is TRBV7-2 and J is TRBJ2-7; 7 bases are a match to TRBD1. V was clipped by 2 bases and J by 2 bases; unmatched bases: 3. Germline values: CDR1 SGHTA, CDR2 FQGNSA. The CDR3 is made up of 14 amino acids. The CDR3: CASSLTGATYEQYF. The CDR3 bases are TGTGCCAGCAGCTTAACAGGGGCGACCTACGAGCAGTACTTC.

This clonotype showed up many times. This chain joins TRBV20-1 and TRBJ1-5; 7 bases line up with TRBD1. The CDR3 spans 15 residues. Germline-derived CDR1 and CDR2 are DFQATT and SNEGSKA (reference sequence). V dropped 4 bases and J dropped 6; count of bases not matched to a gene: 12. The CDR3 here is CSATNRQGGGQPQHF. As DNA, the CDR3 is TGCAGTGCTACGAATCGTCAGGGGGGGGGTCAGCCCCAGCATTTT.

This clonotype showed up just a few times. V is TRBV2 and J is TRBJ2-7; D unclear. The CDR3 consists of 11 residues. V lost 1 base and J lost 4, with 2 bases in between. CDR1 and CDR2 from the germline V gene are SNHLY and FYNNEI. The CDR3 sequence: CASSEVYEQYF. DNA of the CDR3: TGTGCCAGCAGTGAAGTGTACGAGCAGTACTTC.

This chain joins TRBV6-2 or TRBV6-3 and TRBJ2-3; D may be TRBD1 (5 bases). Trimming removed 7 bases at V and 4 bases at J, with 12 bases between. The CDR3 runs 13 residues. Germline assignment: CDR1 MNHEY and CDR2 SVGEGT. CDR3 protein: CASNRDSADTQYF. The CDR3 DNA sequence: TGTGCCAGCAATCGAGACAGCGCAGATACGCAGTATTTT.

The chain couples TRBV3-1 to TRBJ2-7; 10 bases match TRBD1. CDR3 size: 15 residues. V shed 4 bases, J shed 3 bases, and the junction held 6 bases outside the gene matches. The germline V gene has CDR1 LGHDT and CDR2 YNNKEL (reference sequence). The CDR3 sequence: CASSPTGTGDYEQYF. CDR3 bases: TGTGCCAGCAGCCCCACCGGGACAGGGGACTACGAGCAGTACTTC.

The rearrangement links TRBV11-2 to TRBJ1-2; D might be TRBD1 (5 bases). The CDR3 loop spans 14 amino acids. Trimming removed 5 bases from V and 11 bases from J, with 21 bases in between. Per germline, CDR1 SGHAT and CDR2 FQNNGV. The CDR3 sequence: CASSQGRFYLEYTF. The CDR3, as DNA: TGTGCCAGCAGCCAGGGACGGTTCTATTTGGAGTACACCTTC.

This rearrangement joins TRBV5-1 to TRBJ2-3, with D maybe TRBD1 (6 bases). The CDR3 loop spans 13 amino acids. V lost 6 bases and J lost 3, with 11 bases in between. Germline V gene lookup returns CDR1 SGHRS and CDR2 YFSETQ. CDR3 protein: CASTRQETDTQYF. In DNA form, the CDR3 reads TGCGCCAGCACCCGACAGGAAACAGATACGCAGTATTTT.

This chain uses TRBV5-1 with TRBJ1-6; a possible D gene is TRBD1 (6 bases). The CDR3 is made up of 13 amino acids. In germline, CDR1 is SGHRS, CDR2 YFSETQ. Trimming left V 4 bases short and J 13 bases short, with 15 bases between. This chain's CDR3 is CASSPRGTSPLHF. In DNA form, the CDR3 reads TGCGCCAGCAGCCCCAGGGGAACCTCGCCCCTCCACTTT.

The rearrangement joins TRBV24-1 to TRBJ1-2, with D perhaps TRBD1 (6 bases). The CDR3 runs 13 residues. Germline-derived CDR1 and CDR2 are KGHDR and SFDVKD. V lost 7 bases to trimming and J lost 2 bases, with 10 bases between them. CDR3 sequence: CATRATGNYGYTF. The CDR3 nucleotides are TGTGCCACCAGAGCTACAGGGAACTATGGCTACACCTTC.

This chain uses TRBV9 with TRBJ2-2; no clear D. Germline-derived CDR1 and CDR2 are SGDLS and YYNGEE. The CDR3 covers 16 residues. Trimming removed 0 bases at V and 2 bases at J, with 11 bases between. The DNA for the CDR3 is TGTGCCAGCAGCGTAGCCAGGAACCCTAACACCGGGGAGCTGTTTTTT. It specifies CASSVARNPNTGELFF.

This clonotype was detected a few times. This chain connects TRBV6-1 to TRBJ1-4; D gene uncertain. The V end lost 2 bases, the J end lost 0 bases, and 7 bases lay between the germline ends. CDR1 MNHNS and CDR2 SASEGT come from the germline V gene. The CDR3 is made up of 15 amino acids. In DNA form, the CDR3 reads TGTGCCAGCAGTGAATCGGCAGCAACTAATGAAAAACTGTTTTTT. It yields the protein CASSESAATNEKLFF.

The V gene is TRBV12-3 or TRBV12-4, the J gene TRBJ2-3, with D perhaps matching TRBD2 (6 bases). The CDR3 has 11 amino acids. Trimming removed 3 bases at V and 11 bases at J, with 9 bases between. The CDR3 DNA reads TGTGCCAGCAGTTTGGAGGGGATGCAGTATTTT. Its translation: CASSLEGMQYF.

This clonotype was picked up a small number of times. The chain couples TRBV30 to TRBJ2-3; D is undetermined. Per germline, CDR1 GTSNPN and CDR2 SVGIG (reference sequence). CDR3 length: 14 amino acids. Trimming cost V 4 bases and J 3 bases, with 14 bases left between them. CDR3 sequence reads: CAWKVEKMTDTQYF. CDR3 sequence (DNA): TGTGCCTGGAAGGTCGAGAAAATGACAGATACGCAGTATTTT.

The CDR3 DNA is TGTGCCAGCAGTTCGTCCCCGGGACAGGGATACTACGAGCAGTACTTC. Its translation is CASSSSPGQGYYEQYF. V gene TRBV27 combines with J gene TRBJ2-7; 9 positions agree with TRBD1. With 4 bases clipped from V and 3 bases from J, the junction kept 10 bases outside the gene matches. Germline-derived CDR1 and CDR2 are MNHEY and SMNVEV (reference sequence). This CDR3 has 16 amino acids.

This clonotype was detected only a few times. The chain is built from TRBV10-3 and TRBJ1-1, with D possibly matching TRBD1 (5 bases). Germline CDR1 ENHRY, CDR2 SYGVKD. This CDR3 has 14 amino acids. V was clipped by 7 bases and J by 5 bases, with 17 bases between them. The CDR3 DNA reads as TGTGCCATCAATGGGGGAGAACCAGGGACTGAAGCTTTCTTT. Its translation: CAINGGEPGTEAFF.

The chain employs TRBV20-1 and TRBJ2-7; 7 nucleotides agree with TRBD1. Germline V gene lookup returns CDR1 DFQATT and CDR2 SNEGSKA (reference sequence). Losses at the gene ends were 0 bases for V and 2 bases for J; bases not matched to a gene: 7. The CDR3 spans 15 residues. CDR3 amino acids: CSARDRLTGTYEQYF. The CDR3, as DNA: TGCAGTGCTAGAGATCGCCTGACAGGGACCTACGAGCAGTACTTC.

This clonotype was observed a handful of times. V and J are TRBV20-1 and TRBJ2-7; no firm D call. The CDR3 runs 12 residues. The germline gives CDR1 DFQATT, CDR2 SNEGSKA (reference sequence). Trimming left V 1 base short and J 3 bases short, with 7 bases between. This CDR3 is CSARGSSYEQYF. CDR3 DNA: TGCAGTGCTAGAGGTAGCAGCTACGAGCAGTACTTC.

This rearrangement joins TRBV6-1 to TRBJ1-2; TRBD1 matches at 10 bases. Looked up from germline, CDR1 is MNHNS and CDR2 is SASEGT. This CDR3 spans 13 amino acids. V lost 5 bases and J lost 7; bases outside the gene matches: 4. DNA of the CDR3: TGTGCCAGCAGTAAGACAGGGGGCGGTGGCTACACCTTC. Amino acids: CASSKTGGGGYTF.

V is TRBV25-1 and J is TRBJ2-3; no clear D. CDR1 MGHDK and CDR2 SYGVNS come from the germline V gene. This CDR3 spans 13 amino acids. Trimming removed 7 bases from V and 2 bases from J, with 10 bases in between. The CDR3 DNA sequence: TGTGCCAGCAAGGCCCGTAACACAGATACGCAGTATTTT. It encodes CASKARNTDTQYF.

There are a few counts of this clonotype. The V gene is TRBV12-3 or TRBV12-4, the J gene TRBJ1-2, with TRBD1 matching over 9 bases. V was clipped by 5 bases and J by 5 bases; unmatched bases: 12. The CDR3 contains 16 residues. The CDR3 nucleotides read TGTGCCAGCAGTATACCGGGACAGGGAGGAGGTTATGGCTACACCTTC. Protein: CASSIPGQGGGYGYTF.

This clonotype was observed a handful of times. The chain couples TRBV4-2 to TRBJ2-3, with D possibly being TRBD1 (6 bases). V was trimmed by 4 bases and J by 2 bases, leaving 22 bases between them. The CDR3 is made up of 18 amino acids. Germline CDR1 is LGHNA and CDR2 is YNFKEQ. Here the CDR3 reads CASSPDVGGTGITDTQYF. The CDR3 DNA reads TGTGCCAGCAGCCCAGACGTCGGTGGCACAGGGATCACAGATACGCAGTATTTT.

This CDR3 reads CSARDRDRGVTDTQYF. The DNA for the CDR3 is TGCAGTGCTAGAGATCGGGACAGGGGTGTCACAGATACGCAGTATTTT. The chain couples TRBV20-1 to TRBJ2-3; 10 nucleotides agree with TRBD1. The CDR3 length is 16 residues. The germline CDR1 and CDR2 sequences are DFQATT and SNEGSKA (reference sequence). V lost 0 bases to trimming and J lost 2 bases; unmatched junction nucleotides: 5.

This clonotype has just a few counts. The CDR3 DNA follows: TGCTCCACAGGGTTAGCTAATGAAAAACTGTTTTTT. Protein: CSTGLANEKLFF. The V gene is TRBV20-1, the J gene TRBJ1-4; TRBD1 is a possible D gene (6 bases). The CDR3 sequence is 12 residues long. Germline V CDR1 and CDR2: DFQATT, SNEGSKA (reference sequence).

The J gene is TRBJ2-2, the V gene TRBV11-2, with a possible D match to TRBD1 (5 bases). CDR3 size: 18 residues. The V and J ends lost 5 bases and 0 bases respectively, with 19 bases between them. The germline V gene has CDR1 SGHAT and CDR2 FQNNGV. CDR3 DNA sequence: TGTGCCAGCAGCCCCCCTAAGGGGCCGGTTGCGAACACCGGGGAGCTGTTTTTT. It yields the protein CASSPPKGPVANTGELFF.

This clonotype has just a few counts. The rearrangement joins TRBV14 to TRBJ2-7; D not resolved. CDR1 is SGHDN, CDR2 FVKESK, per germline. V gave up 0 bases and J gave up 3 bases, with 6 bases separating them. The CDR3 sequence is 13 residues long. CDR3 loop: CASSQEVHYEQYF. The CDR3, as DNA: TGTGCCAGCAGCCAAGAGGTCCACTACGAGCAGTACTTC.

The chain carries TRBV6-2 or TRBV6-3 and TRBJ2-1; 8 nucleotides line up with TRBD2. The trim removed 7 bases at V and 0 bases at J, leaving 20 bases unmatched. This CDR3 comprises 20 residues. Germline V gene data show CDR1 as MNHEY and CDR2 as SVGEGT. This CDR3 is CASKPEAGVLTMGSYNEQFF. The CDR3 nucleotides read TGTGCCAGCAAACCCGAAGCGGGAGTCTTGACTATGGGCTCCTACAATGAGCAGTTCTTC.